Detailed here is one T cell receptor beta chain. There are a few counts of this clonotype. The target of this receptor is not known. No much larger clonotype is one base removed from it; base qualities were not supplied. Libraries were built with 5' RACE. The second PCR ran for about 6 to 11 cycles and used a J-beta primer mix along with a sample-barcoded 5' primer. Each TCR beta cDNA molecule received a unique molecular identifier from a template-switch 5' adaptor carrying 12 random nucleotides. At least 2.5 million CDR3-containing paired-end reads were obtained from each sample. All of the RNA was converted into first-strand cDNA using the Mint cDNA synthesis kit, with a TRBC-specific oligonucleotide serving as the primer. All cDNA was treated with uracil-DNA glycosylase and then went through a first 18-cycle PCR with the universal primers M1SS and BC2_uni_R. Under the source paper's analysis protocol: For normalization, 1 million high-quality reads, each with a distinct molecular identifier, were randomly selected from each sample. Reads with shared molecular identifiers were discarded instead of being binned into consensus sequences. MiTCR, run with a Q25 quality threshold and the strictest error-elimination algorithm, handled CDR3 identification, clonotype clustering and error correction. A nonparametric unseen species model with Euler transformation was used to estimate lower-bound total TCR beta diversity. Using fastp at Q25 and MiXCR, TCRdb reprocessed the public reads and kept productive beta chains. Each CDR3 protein gets just one entry, which takes the most common genes and DNA from the rows behind it. Here the V and J calls rest on TCRdb's processing, not on the authors' analysis. The sample contains fewer than 2 million distinct CDR3 sequences, approximately 39% of them found a single time. Jointly, the top ten make up 23% of the sample.

Cut back by 2 bases and 0 bases, the V and J ends lie 11 bases apart. The CDR3 spans 15 residues, from the cysteine through the phenylalanine. CDR3 DNA only is kept here, 45 bases in frame from base 1. Based on the germline V gene, the CDR1 and CDR2 sequences are ENHRY and SYGVKD. The source of the sample is a study of blood T cells in healthy people across ages (dated by TCRdb to about 2015). As for the study more broadly: In model experiments, roughly one uniquely barcoded TCR beta cDNA molecule per two T cells was captured by template switching. Age-related changes in TCR beta repertoire diversity were measured in the study by deep sequencing normalized with unique cDNA molecular identifiers. Donors were grouped into four age groups: young (average approximately 16 years), middle-aged (approximately 41), aged (62) and long-lived (approximately 81). To avoid experimental bias, donors of different ages were spread randomly across the sequencing lanes. For two donors (one aged 18 to 30 and one aged 80 or older), the study analyzed two additional independent replicas of 1 million unique cDNA reads from the same blood draw. Points the paper makes about the study in general: Compared with the aged group, the long-lived group had more naive CD4+ T cells, fewer expanded clones and increased TCR diversity, a pattern suggesting age selection. Estimates of total diversity based on one million sequenced T cells were considered lower bounds and underestimates. A strong correlation was found between observed TCR beta diversity and the percentage of naive T cells measured by flow cytometry. Conclusive comparison of naive and antigen-experienced compartments was prevented by the profiling of bulk unsorted PBMCs. Observed TCR beta diversity per million T cells fell roughly linearly with age, and a significant reduction was already apparent by age roughly 40. Because donor CMV infection status was unknown, age-related changes in expanded clonotypes were potentially confounded.

The donors were around 39 Caucasian individuals from Russia, aged about 6 to 95 years, who were systemically healthy. Each donor gave ten milliliters of peripheral blood, collected into EDTA-treated Vacutainer tubes. Ficoll-Paque density-gradient centrifugation was used to isolate PBMCs, with at least 6 million obtained per sample. Trizol reagent was used to extract total RNA from the PBMCs, yielding at least 6 micrograms per sample. The percentages of naive CD45RAhigh/CD27high T cells were determined by flow cytometry on a PBMC aliquot from every donor. Sequences were obtained from blood. The source of this sequence is a human donor in good health. The receptor chain draws on TRBV10-3 and TRBJ2-7; the D region possibly corresponds to TRBD2 (5 bases align). The CDR3 region has the sequence CAISEGVTSSYEQYF. DNA sequence: TGTGCCATCAGTGAGGGGGTTACTAGCTCCTACGAGCAGTACTTC.